Listed here are 9 T cell receptor beta chains from one sample, sequenced in a study of regulatory T cells in long-lasting Graves disease. As for time point: persistent/refractory GD, antithyroid drugs over 5 years with positive TRAb. Following extraction of RNA from PBMCs, that RNA was used to make the TCR library. Building of the TCR beta libraries involved iRepertoire HTBI primers and Arm-PCR of CDR3 regions. TCRdb analysed the multiplex PCR reads with MiXCR anew, one entry per CDR3 protein. The sample lists some 300,000 distinct CDR3 sequences, roughly 21% occurring once. The sequenced sample was peripheral blood mononuclear cells (PBMCs), obtained when the disease was refractory, from a patient treated with antithyroid drugs. The receptors originated from a female donor with Graves disease.

This clonotype was picked up many times. The chain carries TRBV2 and TRBJ2-7; 10 bases line up with TRBD1. Germline-derived CDR1 and CDR2 are SNHLY and FYNNEI. Trimming took 7 bases from V and 2 from J; bases not matched to a gene: 2. This CDR3 has 13 residues. This CDR3 reads CASNGQGAYEQYF. DNA of the CDR3: TGTGCCAGCAACGGACAGGGGGCCTACGAGCAGTACTTC.

This clonotype has ten or more counts. The chain recombines TRBV6-5 with TRBJ2-7; 9 nucleotides line up with TRBD1. Trimming cost V 2 bases and J 4 bases; bases outside gene matches: 15. The CDR3 is made up of 18 amino acids. The germline CDR1 and CDR2 sequences are MNHEY and SVGAGI. Here the CDR3 reads CASSYVPGQGPVGYEQYF. CDR3 coding DNA: TGTGCCAGCAGTTACGTCCCGGGACAGGGCCCGGTAGGATACGAGCAGTACTTC.

This clonotype was counted between two and nine times. The chain links TRBV6-5 to TRBJ2-1; 9 positions agree with TRBD1. The CDR3 is made up of 17 amino acids. Unmatched junction bases numbered 6, after V lost 2 bases and J lost 1 base. From germline, CDR1 is MNHEY and CDR2 SVGAGI. CDR3 sequence: CASSYRHDRGSYNEQFF. The CDR3 region has the DNA TGTGCCAGCAGTTACCGCCATGACAGGGGGTCCTACAATGAGCAGTTCTTC.

This clonotype has more than one count but fewer than ten. The chain uses TRBV20-1 and TRBJ2-1; 8 nucleotides match TRBD2. The germline CDR1 and CDR2 sequences are DFQATT and SNEGSKA (reference sequence). V lost 3 bases, J lost 5 bases, and 9 bases stayed unmatched. This CDR3 region has 15 residues. CDR3: CSARTAGGNDNEQFF. CDR3 nucleotides: TGCAGTGCTAGGACTGCGGGAGGTAATGACAATGAGCAGTTCTTC.

The genes are TRBV7-9 and TRBJ1-6; TRBD1 matches 9 bases. The ends lost 4 bases at V and 9 bases at J; junction bases unmatched: 10. The germline CDR1 and CDR2 sequences are SEHNR and FQNEAQ (reference sequence). This CDR3 has 16 amino acids. CDR3 in amino acids: CASSSDPGQGISPLHF. The CDR3 DNA sequence: TGTGCCAGCAGCTCGGATCCGGGACAGGGTATTTCACCCCTCCACTTT.

The chain carries TRBV4-1 and TRBJ2-7; D unclear. The CDR3 extends over 13 amino acids. The germline V gene encodes CDR1 MGHRA and CDR2 YSYEKL. V shed 0 bases and J shed 4 bases, with 7 bases lying between them. CDR3 protein: CASSQELDYEQYF. The CDR3 DNA is TGCGCCAGCAGCCAAGAGTTGGATTACGAGCAGTACTTC.

CDR3: CASRIDPGPEQYF. CDR3 DNA: TGTGCCAGCAGAATCGATCCGGGGCCGGAGCAGTACTTC. V and J are TRBV6-2 or TRBV6-3 and TRBJ2-7; D tentatively reads TRBD1 or TRBD2 (5 bases each). This CDR3 comprises 13 residues. Trimming pared 6 bases from V and 7 bases from J, leaving 16 bases between. Germline V gives CDR1 MNHEY, CDR2 SVGEGT.

The rearrangement links TRBV7-9 to TRBJ1-3; no clear D gene. The CDR3 contains 13 residues. The germline V gene has CDR1 SEHNR and CDR2 FQNEAQ (reference sequence). Trimming stripped 5 bases from V and 0 bases from J, with 5 bases between. The CDR3 coding sequence is TGTGCCAGCAGCCAGAGCTCTGGAAACACCATATATTTT. Translating it yields CASSQSSGNTIYF.

The chain links TRBV19 to TRBJ1-2; tentatively, D is TRBD1 (5 bases). Germline-derived CDR1 and CDR2 are LNHDA and SQIVND (reference sequence). Trimming stripped 8 bases from V and 4 bases from J, with 17 bases between. The CDR3 totals 14 residues. CDR3 coding DNA: TGTGCCAGTCGCCAATCCACAGGCCTCTATGGCTACACCTTC. Translation: CASRQSTGLYGYTF.